Listed below are T cell receptor beta chains from one sample, sequenced in a study of T cell changes during pregnancy in multiple sclerosis. TCRdb's table, derived via immunoSEQ multiplex PCR, lists solely in-frame clones and lacks some. The sample has more than 85,000 clones, 85% to 95% seen once. The specimen was peripheral blood, collected before pregnancy. The receptors were gathered from a female donor with multiple sclerosis, enrolled in a pregnancy study. CDR3s include the opening cysteine and the closing phenylalanine or tryptophan. D genes are given only for firm matches. Clone size is not always given. Where it is, it says once, few, many or a class for expanded clones.

>TRBV4-1|.|.|TRBJ1-3
CASSQEEVGNTIYF
TGCGCCAGCAGCCAAGAGGAGGTTGGAAACACCATATATTTT
>TRBV27|.|.|TRBJ2-7
CASSLSRGSYEQYF
TGTGCCAGCAGTTTATCCCGGGGTTCCTACGAGCAGTACTTC
>TRBV7-3|.|TRBD1|TRBJ2-1
CASSLRDSYNEQFF
TGTGCCAGCAGCTTAAGGGACAGCTACAATGAGCAGTTCTTC
>TRBV7-9|.|.|TRBJ1-5
CASSHQGTNNQPQHF
TGTGCCAGCAGCCACCAGGGTACGAACAATCAGCCCCAGCATTTT
>TRBV6-1|.|TRBD1|TRBJ1-2
CATDRTNYGYTF
TGTGCCACGGACAGGACTAACTATGGCTACACCTTC
>TRBV30|.|TRBD1|TRBJ2-7
CAWSVLRLGDRDYEQYF
TGTGCCTGGAGTGTACTTCGACTCGGGGACAGGGATTACGAGCAGTACTTC
>TRBV9|.|TRBD2|TRBJ2-1
CASRGPSGMLDEQFF
TGTGCCAGCAGGGGGCCTAGCGGGATGTTGGATGAGCAGTTCTTC
>TRBV5-6|.|.|TRBJ2-7
CASTPMGQNEQYF
TGTGCCAGCACCCCGATGGGGCAGAACGAGCAGTACTTC
>TRBV5-4|.|.|TRBJ2-7
CASSEATVPSYEQYF
TGTGCCAGCAGCGAGGCTACGGTCCCCTCCTACGAGCAGTACTTC
>TRBV20-1|once|.|TRBJ1-2
CSALRDGYTF
TGCAGTGCCTTGAGGGATGGCTACACCTTC
>TRBV30|once|.|TRBJ2-5
CAWTRSWRSQETQYF
TGTGCCTGGACTCGGAGCTGGCGTTCCCAAGAGACCCAGTACTTC
>TRBV7-6|.|TRBD1|TRBJ1-2
CASSLIGPGGLGGYTF
TGTGCCAGCAGCCTTATCGGCCCAGGGGGTTTAGGTGGCTACACCTTC
>TRBV5-1|.|.|TRBJ1-4
CASSLVAGTNEKLFF
TGCGCCAGCAGCTTGGTGGCAGGGACTAATGAAAAACTGTTTTTT
>TRBV7-9|.|.|TRBJ2-2
CASSRRATGELFF
TGTGCCAGCAGCCGCAGGGCGACCGGGGAGCTGTTTTTT
>TRBV19|.|.|TRBJ1-5
CASSIKRGNQPQHF
TGTGCCAGTAGTATAAAAAGGGGGAATCAGCCCCAGCATTTT
>TRBV2|.|.|TRBJ1-1
CASRGTWAFF
TGTGCCAGCAGGGGGACTTGGGCTTTCTTT
>TRBV28|.|.|TRBJ1-1
CASSLRHRLNTEAFF
TGTGCCAGCAGTTTAAGGCACAGATTGAACACTGAAGCTTTCTTT
>TRBV11-2|.|TRBD2|TRBJ2-1
CASSSGGLAGYNEQFF
TGTGCCAGCAGCTCCGGGGGACTAGCGGGGTACAATGAGCAGTTCTTC
>TRBV6-1|.|TRBD2|TRBJ2-1
CASSEVASGADEQFF
TGTGCCAGCAGTGAAGTGGCTAGCGGGGCGGATGAGCAGTTCTTC
>TRBV4-2|.|.|TRBJ1-3
CASSQVQGSGNTIYF
TGTGCCAGCAGCCAAGTACAGGGCTCTGGAAACACCATATATTTT
>TRBV7-8|.|.|TRBJ2-2
CASSPRGTGELFF
TGTGCCAGCAGCCCACGGGGCACCGGGGAGCTGTTTTTT
>TRBV28|.|TRBD2|TRBJ2-4
CASSLLTAGARENIQYF
TGTGCCAGCAGTTTATTAACGGCGGGAGCTCGGGAAAACATTCAGTACTTC
>TRBV28|.|.|TRBJ2-7
CASIGEMDYEQYF
TGTGCCAGCATCGGAGAAATGGACTACGAGCAGTACTTC
>TRBV7-2|.|.|TRBJ1-1
CASSLQGYTEAFF
TGTGCCAGCAGCTTACAGGGGTACACTGAAGCTTTCTTT
>TRBV25-1|once|.|TRBJ2-2
CASSRTGSTGELFF
TGTGCCAGCAGTCGAACAGGGAGCACCGGGGAGCTGTTTTTT
>TRBV7-2|.|.|TRBJ2-3
CASSLNADTQYF
TGTGCCAGCAGCTTAAACGCGGATACGCAGTATTTT
>TRBV13|once|TRBD1|TRBJ1-1
CASSLGGTGMNTEAFF
TGTGCCAGCAGCTTAGGAGGGACAGGGATGAACACTGAAGCTTTCTTT
>TRBV11-2|.|.|TRBJ2-7
CASSLGRTSYEQYF
TGTGCCAGCAGCTTAGGCAGAACCTCCTACGAGCAGTACTTC
>TRBV28|once|TRBD1|TRBJ1-1
CASSFPDRGTEAFF
TGTGCCAGCAGTTTCCCGGACAGGGGCACTGAAGCTTTCTTT
>TRBV18|.|.|TRBJ2-5
CASSPPRKETQYF
TGTGCCAGCTCACCACCGAGAAAAGAGACCCAGTACTTC
>TRBV5-1|once|.|TRBJ2-3
CASSLDLTDTQYF
TGCGCCAGCAGCTTGGATCTTACAGATACGCAGTATTTT
>TRBV6-1|.|TRBD1|TRBJ2-2
CASRTGMAGELFF
TGTGCCAGCAGGACAGGGATGGCCGGGGAGCTGTTTTTT
>TRBV6-6|.|.|TRBJ1-5
CASSSPRGGNQPQHF
TGTGCCAGCAGTTCCCCCCGGGGAGGCAATCAGCCCCAGCATTTT
>TRBV27|.|.|TRBJ2-7
CASSFNADYEQYF
TGTGCCAGCAGTTTTAATGCGGACTACGAGCAGTACTTC
>TRBV10-3|once|TRBD2|TRBJ2-3
CAITVGLAGSGDTQYF
TGTGCCATCACCGTAGGACTAGCGGGGAGCGGAGATACGCAGTATTTT
>TRBV6-1|.|TRBD1|TRBJ2-7
CASSGRDRRDWEQYF
TGTGCCAGCAGTGGCCGGGACAGGAGGGATTGGGAGCAGTACTTC
>TRBV11-2|.|.|TRBJ2-7
CASSRAPPYEQYF
TGTGCCAGCAGCCGCGCCCCTCCCTACGAGCAGTACTTC
>TRBV5-1|.|TRBD1|TRBJ1-2
CASSITPGQLGYGYTF
TGCGCCAGCAGCATAACCCCGGGACAGCTGGGGTATGGCTACACCTTC
>TRBV11-2|.|.|TRBJ2-5
CASSLVPLETQYF
TGTGCCAGCAGCTTAGTCCCTCTCGAGACCCAGTACTTC
>TRBV4-3|.|TRBD2|TRBJ2-1
CASSAGTSGNGEQFF
TGCGCCAGCAGCGCCGGGACTAGCGGGAACGGTGAGCAGTTCTTC